The 5 T cell receptor beta chains listed next were all sequenced from one sample in a study of cytomegalovirus exposure and HLA in healthy donors. Using immunoSEQ multiplex PCR, the repertoire was profiled, and TCRdb retains in-frame clones only, with some absent. Of 130,000 or so clones in the sample, more than 70% were seen once. The material sequenced was PBMCs. All receptors derive from a young woman in good health and CMV-seronegative.

The chain couples TRBV5-1 to TRBJ2-1; 13 bases agree with TRBD2. The CDR3 runs to 16 residues. Per germline, CDR1 SGHRS and CDR2 YFSETQ. Trimming at V came to 3 bases and at J to 8 bases, leaving 8 bases not matched to a gene. CDR3 residues: CASSWGTSGAAHEQFF. The DNA of the CDR3 is TGCGCCAGCAGCTGGGGGACTAGCGGGGCCGCTCATGAGCAGTTCTTC.

J is TRBJ1-2 and V is TRBV19; D is possibly TRBD1 (6 bases). The CDR3 runs to 18 residues. Between the trimmed V and J ends, which lost 1 base and 1 base, there was a span of 19 bases. The germline V gene encodes CDR1 LNHDA and CDR2 SQIVND (reference sequence). For the CDR3, the DNA is TGTGCCAGTAGTATAGTCCTCCCAGGGGCGCCCCTTAACTATGGCTACACCTTC. It translates to CASSIVLPGAPLNYGYTF.

V usage is TRBV2 and J usage is TRBJ2-7; 10 bases fit TRBD1. CDR1 and CDR2 (germline): SNHLY, FYNNEI. Trimming cost V 6 bases and J 3 bases; bases outside gene matches: 14. The CDR3 contains 17 residues. The CDR3 sequence: CASSGGVPGQGNYEQYF. The CDR3, as DNA: TGTGCCAGCAGCGGAGGGGTCCCGGGACAGGGGAACTACGAGCAGTACTTC.

The CDR3 DNA reads as TGTGCCAGCAGTGAAGGTATAGATACGCAGTATTTT. Translated, it gives CASSEGIDTQYF. This rearrangement joins TRBV6-1 to TRBJ2-3; D gene ambiguous. The CDR3 totals 12 residues. Germline assignment: CDR1 MNHNS and CDR2 SASEGT. V was trimmed by 1 base and J by 5 bases, leaving 4 bases between them.

The V call is TRBV19, the J call TRBJ2-6, with 7 bases matching TRBD1. The ends lost 5 bases at V and 2 bases at J; junction bases unmatched: 9. The CDR3 extends over 17 amino acids. Germline assignment: CDR1 LNHDA and CDR2 SQIVND (reference sequence). Written as DNA, the CDR3 is TGTGCCAGTAGTCCACAGGGGATCTTAGCTGGGGCCAACGTCCTGACTTTC. Translation: CASSPQGILAGANVLTF.